This TCR beta chain is from a study of blood T cells in healthy people across ages. For the second PCR, which ran for roughly 6 to 12 cycles, a sample-barcoded 5' primer and a J-beta primer mix were used. TCRdb re-analysed the 5' RACE reads in MiXCR, keeping a single row per CDR3 protein. Among around 800,000 distinct CDR3 sequences listed, roughly 24% were seen once. The CDR3 covers 17 residues. CDR1 is SGHDT and CDR2 is YYEEEE in the germline V gene. The ends were cut back, 0 bases at V and 2 bases at J, with 18 bases in the middle. These same records also appear under a second study, on T cells of mothers and their children. Turning to that study: Per child, some 3 million TCR beta CDR3 reads were obtained, against over 9 million per mother.

The chain links TRBV5-6 to TRBJ2-7, with no clear D. Material: blood. This TCR was sampled from a boy aged 10-17 years in good health. Here the CDR3 DNA reads TGTGCCAGCAGCTTGGAGTTGTCAAGCAGTGGGGCCTACGAGCAGTACTTC. It specifies CASSLELSSSGAYEQYF.